Following are 22 T cell receptor beta chains from one sample sequenced in a study of identical twins. Using its own MiXCR run on the 5' RACE reads, TCRdb lists one record per CDR3 protein. The sample contains fewer than 550,000 distinct CDR3 sequences, roughly an eighth of which appear only once. The same data also went into a second study, on yellow fever vaccine responses in identical twins.

The sequenced material came from CD4+ T cells sorted from blood. Receptors originate from a woman aged 18 to 35 in good health.

This clonotype was recorded at least ten times. V and J are TRBV11-1 and TRBJ2-1, with 7 bases lining up with TRBD1. Germline values: CDR1 SGHAT, CDR2 FQDESV (reference sequence). CDR3 length: 16 residues. The junction had 15 bases not matched to a gene; V was cut back by 2 bases and J by 11 bases. The CDR3 is CASSLTGTETPQKQFF. CDR3 sequence (DNA): TGTGCCAGCAGCTTAACAGGGACAGAAACTCCTCAGAAGCAGTTCTTC.

This clonotype showed up just a few times. The V call is TRBV20-1, the J call TRBJ2-1; 7 bases line up with TRBD2. The CDR3 consists of 15 residues. CDR1 is DFQATT and CDR2 is SNEGSKA in the germline V gene (reference sequence). J gave up 2 bases and V 1 base, and 5 bases lay outside the gene matches. CDR3 loop: CSARVGGTAYNEQFF. Written as DNA, the CDR3 is TGCAGTGCTAGAGTGGGGGGGACCGCCTACAATGAGCAGTTCTTC.

This clonotype has at least ten counts. The chain employs TRBV10-3 and TRBJ2-7; D gene uncertain. Trimming removed 3 bases from V and 6 bases from J, with 9 bases in between. This CDR3 has 12 residues. Germline assignment: CDR1 ENHRY and CDR2 SYGVKD. The CDR3 DNA reads TGTGCCATCAGTGAACGGCGCCTCGAGCAGTACTTC. It codes for CAISERRLEQYF.

In its sample, this clonotype was seen many times. This chain links TRBV10-3 with TRBJ2-4, with D maybe TRBD2 (5 bases). With 2 bases removed from V and 8 bases from J, the gap between germline ends came to 13 bases. Germline CDR1 is ENHRY and CDR2 is SYGVKD. CDR3 length equals 14 residues. The CDR3 is CAISERASIDIQYF. Here the CDR3 DNA reads TGTGCCATCAGTGAGAGGGCTAGCATTGACATTCAGTACTTC.

V is TRBV18 and J is TRBJ2-7; perhaps D is TRBD1 or TRBD2 (6 bases each). The CDR3 is 19 amino acids. V was cut by 4 bases and J by 0 bases, with 25 bases left in between. CDR1 is KGHSH, CDR2 LQKENI, per germline. The CDR3 bases are TGTGCCAGCTCACGATCACCCCCTTTGAGGGGGGCCTCCTCCTACGAGCAGTACTTC. Amino acids: CASSRSPPLRGASSYEQYF.

The CDR3 coding sequence is TGCAGTGCTAGGACACAATACTCCTACGAGCAGTACTTC. Its translation: CSARTQYSYEQYF. J is TRBJ2-7 and V is TRBV20-1; D gene ambiguous. Germline values: CDR1 DFQATT, CDR2 SNEGSKA (reference sequence). CDR3 size: 13 residues. V dropped 3 bases and J dropped 0 bases, with 9 bases sitting between them.

This clonotype has more than one count but fewer than ten. The rearrangement links TRBV7-2 to TRBJ2-3; 9 bases are a match to TRBD1. From germline, CDR1 is SGHTA and CDR2 FQGNSA. The CDR3 covers 15 residues. J lost 4 bases, V lost 8 bases, and 10 bases had no gene match. CDR3 DNA: TGTGCCAGCCGCGAGGGGACAGGGATGTCAGATACGCAGTATTTT. Translating gives CASREGTGMSDTQYF.

The rearrangement links TRBV13 to TRBJ2-7, with a possible D match to TRBD1 (6 bases). CDR3 size: 17 residues. With 4 bases removed from V and 4 bases from J, the gap between germline ends came to 23 bases. Looked up from germline, CDR1 is PRHDT and CDR2 is FYEKMQ (reference sequence). The CDR3 loop reads CASSSSRGFQGIYEQYF. The CDR3 nucleotides read TGTGCCAGCAGCTCATCCAGGGGTTTTCAGGGAATATACGAGCAGTACTTC.

The rearrangement uses TRBV20-1 and TRBJ1-2; D remains ambiguous. V lost 0 bases and J lost 4, with 12 bases in between. The CDR3 contains 14 residues. Germline CDR1 and CDR2: DFQATT and SNEGSKA (reference sequence). CDR3 sequence (DNA): TGCAGTGCTAGAGAAAGGGCAGTTTCCTATGGCTACACCTTC. It translates to CSARERAVSYGYTF.

This chain uses TRBV15 with TRBJ2-1; a possible D gene is TRBD1 (6 bases). Deletions cut 0 bases from V and 7 bases from J, with 10 bases between. The germline V gene has CDR1 LNHNV and CDR2 YYDKDF (reference sequence). CDR3 length equals 14 residues. CDR3: CATSRDIGQNEQFF. CDR3 bases: TGTGCCACCAGCAGAGACATAGGACAGAATGAGCAGTTCTTC.

The sample holds a few counts of this clonotype. The rearrangement joins TRBV7-2 to TRBJ2-3; TRBD2 agrees at 14 bases. The J segment lost 9 bases and the V segment lost 1 base, leaving 6 bases of the junction unmatched. Per germline, CDR1 SGHTA and CDR2 FQGNSA. This CDR3 region has 16 residues. In DNA, the CDR3 is TGTGCCAGCAGCTTAGGACTAGCGGGGGGGGTAGGGACGCAGTATTTT. Its translation is CASSLGLAGGVGTQYF.

The genes are TRBV18 and TRBJ2-3; D perhaps matches TRBD2 (5 bases). Trimming left V 3 bases short and J 0 bases short, with 10 bases between. CDR1 is KGHSH and CDR2 is LQKENI in the germline V gene. The CDR3 has 15 residues. Written as DNA, the CDR3 is TGTGCCAGCTCACCTCTCGAGGGCAGCACAGATACGCAGTATTTT. Residues: CASSPLEGSTDTQYF.

The rearrangement uses TRBV7-2 and TRBJ2-2; D remains ambiguous. The CDR3 sequence is 14 residues long. Trimming left V 2 bases short and J 5 bases short, with 9 bases between. Germline V gene sequence: CDR1 SGHTA, CDR2 FQGNSA. CDR3 DNA sequence: TGTGCCAGCAGCTTAAAAAGTGAGACCGGGGAGCTGTTTTTT. This sequence encodes CASSLKSETGELFF.

This clonotype was seen a handful of times. The CDR3 DNA reads as TGTGCCAGCAGCTCGCGGACGGGGTACCAAGAGACCCAGTACTTC. Residues: CASSSRTGYQETQYF. The chain joins TRBV7-9 to TRBJ2-5; possible D gene TRBD2, 5 bases. The V gene lost 4 bases and the J gene lost 0 bases, with 12 bases spanning the gap. The CDR3 has 15 amino acids. In germline, CDR1 is SEHNR, CDR2 FQNEAQ (reference sequence).

This chain links TRBV5-5 with TRBJ1-5; no definite D call. This CDR3 spans 14 amino acids. Germline V gives CDR1 SGHKS, CDR2 YYEKEE (reference sequence). V was cut by 0 bases and J by 3 bases, with 7 bases left in between. This CDR3 is CASSLGNFNQPQHF. CDR3 bases: TGTGCCAGCAGCTTGGGCAACTTCAATCAGCCCCAGCATTTT.

This clonotype has just a few counts. The chain carries TRBV3-1 and TRBJ2-7; TRBD1 matches 7 bases. The trim removed 7 bases at V and 2 bases at J, leaving 8 bases unmatched. CDR3 length equals 14 residues. Germline CDR1 and CDR2: LGHDT and YNNKEL (reference sequence). CDR3 loop: CASNLQGSPYEQYF. The CDR3 bases are TGTGCCAGCAATTTACAGGGGTCCCCCTACGAGCAGTACTTC.

The V and J genes are TRBV11-2 and TRBJ1-2; D not certain. V was shortened by 1 base and J by 6 bases, with 3 bases between the two germline ends. Germline V gene data show CDR1 as SGHAT and CDR2 as FQNNGV. The CDR3 is made up of 11 amino acids. Written as DNA, the CDR3 is TGTGCCAGCAGCTTAGCCGATGGCTACACCTTC. This translates into CASSLADGYTF.

The V call is TRBV29-1, the J call TRBJ2-2, with TRBD2 as a possible D gene (5 bases). The CDR3 runs to 15 residues. Germline loops: CDR1 SQVTM, CDR2 ANQGSEA. Trimming stripped 7 bases from V and 3 bases from J, with 18 bases between. The CDR3 region is CSATHKGRDTGELFF. The CDR3 nucleotides read TGCAGCGCCACCCATAAAGGGCGGGACACCGGGGAGCTGTTTTTT.

This clonotype was counted at least ten times. The chain is built from TRBV5-1 and TRBJ2-1; 7 positions match TRBD2. Per the germline V gene, CDR1 is SGHRS and CDR2 is YFSETQ. V shed 0 bases and J 7 bases; nucleotides not matched to a gene: 7. This CDR3 contains 15 residues. CDR3 nucleotides: TGCGCCAGCAGCTTGGATTTAGCGGGCGCTAATGAGCAGTTCTTC. It specifies CASSLDLAGANEQFF.

At least ten counts were recorded for this clonotype. The chain uses TRBV28 and TRBJ2-7; D is possibly TRBD2 (5 bases). Trimming removed 5 bases at V and 6 bases at J, with 11 bases between. CDR1 is MDHEN, CDR2 SYDVKM, per germline. CDR3 length: 12 residues. The CDR3 DNA sequence: TGTGCCAGCAGTCCCAGCCGGGGCGAGCAGTACTTC. Translated: CASSPSRGEQYF.

This clonotype has just a few counts. V usage is TRBV9 and J usage is TRBJ2-5, with 7 bases aligning to TRBD1. Germline V lookup: CDR1 SGDLS, CDR2 YYNGEE. V lost 2 bases, J lost 4 bases, and 14 bases stayed unmatched. The CDR3 loop spans 17 amino acids. This CDR3 is CASSVYWGQPLRETQYF. DNA of the CDR3: TGTGCCAGCAGCGTTTATTGGGGACAGCCCTTACGAGAGACCCAGTACTTC. Supplemented by reference TRBV9 and TRBJ2-5, the full variable domain reads DSGVTQTPKHLITATGQRVTLRCSPRSGDLSVYWYQQSLDQGLQFLIQYYNGEERAKGNILERFSAQQFPDLHSELNLSSLELGDSALYFCASSVYWGQPLRETQYFGPGTRLLVL.

The CDR3 sequence: CSARERDNVIGELFF. DNA of the CDR3: TGCAGTGCTAGAGAAAGGGATAATGTTATCGGGGAGCTGTTTTTT. The gene calls are TRBV20-1 and TRBJ2-2; D is ambiguous. Germline CDR1 DFQATT, CDR2 SNEGSKA (reference sequence). V was shortened by 0 bases and J by 7 bases, with 15 bases between the two germline ends. The CDR3 totals 15 residues.